Below are 31 T cell receptor beta chains sequenced from a single sample in a study of T cells in localized non-small cell lung cancer. Measured with immunoSEQ multiplex PCR; TCRdb has only the in-frame clones, and not every one. The sample carries under 30,000 clones, roughly 87% recorded once. Material: peripheral blood, obtained before any cancer treatment. These receptors were collected from a woman aged 35-75 years with stage I lung adenocarcinoma.

The chain couples TRBV5-1 to TRBJ2-1; 12 bases fit TRBD2. The CDR3 totals 15 residues. The V gene end was trimmed by 0 bases and the J gene end by 10 bases; junction bases not matched to a gene: 5. Germline V gene data show CDR1 as SGHRS and CDR2 as YFSETQ. This chain's CDR3 is CASSLGLAGVGEQFF. For the CDR3, the DNA is TGCGCCAGCAGCTTGGGACTAGCGGGAGTAGGAGAGCAGTTCTTC.

This rearrangement joins TRBV7-3 to TRBJ2-2; TRBD1 agrees at 8 bases. CDR1 is SGHTA and CDR2 is FQGTGA in the germline V gene. This CDR3 contains 16 residues. V shed 5 bases and J 0 bases; nucleotides not matched to a gene: 5. CDR3 coding DNA: TGTGCCAGCAGCCCCAGGACAGGGCCGAACACCGGGGAGCTGTTTTTT. It translates to CASSPRTGPNTGELFF.

V is TRBV23-1 and J is TRBJ1-1, with D unclear. TRBV23-1 is designated an ORF whose function remains uncertain. The germline V and J ends were trimmed by 5 bases and 1 base, with 11 bases remaining between them. This CDR3 is 14 amino acids long. As DNA, the CDR3 is TGCGCCAGCAGTATGAACGATACGAACACTGAAGCTTTCTTT. It yields the protein CASSMNDTNTEAFF.

The chain is built from TRBV30 and TRBJ1-1; D remains ambiguous. Trimming took off 7 bases at V and 1 base at J, with 13 bases between the two ends. Germline V CDR1 and CDR2: GTSNPN, SVGIG (reference sequence). The CDR3 is made up of 13 amino acids. The CDR3 DNA sequence: TGTGCCTATTATCCTTGGGGGAACACTGAAGCTTTCTTT. It is translated as CAYYPWGNTEAFF.

This sequence joins TRBV11-1 and TRBJ2-5; D may be TRBD2 (5 bases). CDR3 length: 17 residues. The V end was cut by 5 bases, the J end by 5 bases, with 24 bases between. The germline V gene encodes CDR1 SGHAT and CDR2 FQDESV (reference sequence). The CDR3 DNA reads as TGTGCCAGCAGCCTCTACTCCGGGGTCAAATCCCTGGAGACCCAGTACTTC. Translated, it gives CASSLYSGVKSLETQYF.

The chain carries TRBV7-6 and TRBJ2-2, with 11 nucleotides matching TRBD2. Germline CDR1 reads SGHVS; CDR2 reads FNYEAQ. The CDR3 sequence is 18 residues long. Trimming at V came to 1 base and at J to 9 bases, leaving 13 bases not matched to a gene. The CDR3 DNA sequence: TGTGCCAGCAGCTTAGGCGGGGGACTAGCGGAAACCCCGTGGGAGCTGTTTTTT. Amino acid sequence: CASSLGGGLAETPWELFF.

This clone was detected once. V is TRBV5-4 and J is TRBJ1-3; perhaps TRBD1 as D (5 bases). The CDR3 runs to 14 residues. The V end lost 4 bases, the J end lost 2 bases, and 10 bases lay between the germline ends. The germline CDR1 and CDR2 sequences are SGHNT and YYREEE (reference sequence). CDR3 in amino acids: CASSRVGAGNTIYF. In DNA form, the CDR3 reads TGTGCCAGCAGCCGGGTAGGGGCTGGAAACACCATATATTTT.

The V gene is TRBV6-5, the J gene TRBJ1-4, with a tentative D call TRBD1 (6 bases). Trimming took off 6 bases at V and 3 bases at J, with 14 bases between the two ends. The CDR3 sequence is 15 residues long. Germline V lookup: CDR1 MNHEY, CDR2 SVGAGI. The chain's CDR3 is CASRNFGQSNEKLFF. As DNA, the CDR3 is TGTGCCAGCAGGAACTTCGGACAGTCTAATGAAAAACTGTTTTTT.

The genes are TRBV29-1 and TRBJ2-5; 10 bases fit TRBD1. Trimming took 4 bases from V and 5 from J; bases not matched to a gene: 7. The germline V gene encodes CDR1 SQVTM and CDR2 ANQGSEA. The CDR3 loop spans 14 amino acids. CDR3 sequence: CSVVGTGEWETQYF. CDR3 DNA: TGCAGCGTTGTAGGGACAGGGGAGTGGGAGACCCAGTACTTC.

With respect to this clone: Other DNA sequences from this sample encode an identical CDR3 as well. This chain uses TRBV7-9 with TRBJ2-1; D call uncertain. Per the germline V gene, CDR1 is SEHNR and CDR2 is FQNEAQ (reference sequence). The V and J ends lost 3 bases and 8 bases respectively, with 8 bases between them. This CDR3 has 12 amino acids. CDR3 bases: TGTGCCAGCAGCTTTAGCTCCGATGAGCAGTTCTTC. This translates into CASSFSSDEQFF.

The chain links TRBV6-5 to TRBJ2-7; a weak D match, TRBD1 (6 bases). V was clipped by 0 bases and J by 3 bases, with 9 bases between them. The CDR3 has 14 residues. CDR1 and CDR2 (germline): MNHEY, SVGAGI. The CDR3 sequence is CASSYSIGGYEQYF. The CDR3 nucleotides are TGTGCCAGCAGTTACTCGATAGGGGGCTACGAGCAGTACTTC.

This clone showed up just once. DNA of the CDR3: TGTGCCAGTAGTATGGAAGGACAGTCATGGGCAAAGCCCCAGCATTTT. This codes for CASSMEGQSWAKPQHF. The chain employs TRBV19 and TRBJ1-5, with D maybe TRBD1 (6 bases). The CDR3 is made up of 16 amino acids. V was shortened by 3 bases and J by 8 bases, with 20 bases between the two germline ends. Germline lookup yields CDR1 LNHDA and CDR2 SQIVND (reference sequence).

This sequence joins TRBV9 and TRBJ1-2; D not certain. Germline values: CDR1 SGDLS, CDR2 YYNGEE. V was shortened by 0 bases and J by 2 bases, with 8 bases between the two germline ends. The CDR3 runs 14 residues. This CDR3 is CASSVGHRNYGYTF. Written as DNA, the CDR3 is TGTGCCAGCAGCGTAGGTCACCGAAACTATGGCTACACCTTC.

In nucleotides, the CDR3 is TGTGCCAGCACCGTAACCGGGACGGGAATGGGTGAGCAGTTCTTC. It is translated as CASTVTGTGMGEQFF. V is TRBV7-3 and J is TRBJ2-1, with D perhaps assigned TRBD1 or TRBD2 (5 bases each). The germline V gene has CDR1 SGHTA and CDR2 FQGTGA. The CDR3 covers 15 residues. V lost 7 bases and J 9 bases, leaving 22 bases between the germline ends.

The V and J genes are TRBV10-3 and TRBJ2-5; a possible D gene is TRBD1 (5 bases). The length of the CDR3 is 14 residues. Trimming removed 1 base from V and 5 bases from J, with 11 bases in between. Looked up from germline, CDR1 is ENHRY and CDR2 is SYGVKD. In DNA form, the CDR3 reads TGTGCCATCAGTGAGTGGGGCCAGGGTGAGACCCAGTACTTC. It yields the protein CAISEWGQGETQYF.

V is TRBV6-1 and J is TRBJ2-3; 11 positions match TRBD2. The germline V gene encodes CDR1 MNHNS and CDR2 SASEGT. The CDR3 is made up of 17 amino acids. V lost 1 base to trimming and J lost 0 bases; unmatched junction nucleotides: 3. The CDR3 DNA is TGTGCCAGCAGTGAAGAGACTAGCGGGGAAAGCACAGATACGCAGTATTTT. Translated: CASSEETSGESTDTQYF.

The V call is TRBV5-1, the J call TRBJ2-3; 9 bases map to TRBD2. Germline V lookup: CDR1 SGHRS, CDR2 YFSETQ. The J segment lost 5 bases and the V segment lost 4 bases, leaving 5 bases of the junction unmatched. This CDR3 contains 14 residues. For the CDR3, the DNA is TGCGCCAGCAGCAATAGCGGGAGTGGAGATACGCAGTATTTT. This codes for CASSNSGSGDTQYF.

This clone has a handful of counts. The chain carries TRBV6-1 and TRBJ2-7; TRBD2 might be the D (6 bases). There are 16 residues in the CDR3. The V end was cut by 1 base, the J end by 5 bases, with 18 bases between. Germline V gene lookup returns CDR1 MNHNS and CDR2 SASEGT. The CDR3 nucleotides are TGTGCCAGCAGTGAAGAGGGGTACGGGGGAGGCAACGAGCAGTACTTC. As protein: CASSEEGYGGGNEQYF.

The rearrangement uses TRBV10-3 and TRBJ2-1, with 9 bases lining up with TRBD1. J was trimmed by 5 bases and V by 4 bases; bases with no gene match: 3. The CDR3 covers 14 residues. Germline-derived CDR1 and CDR2 are ENHRY and SYGVKD. The CDR3 here is CAISGTGGHNEQFF. DNA for the CDR3: TGTGCCATCAGTGGAACAGGGGGCCACAATGAGCAGTTCTTC.

The rearrangement joins TRBV7-2 to TRBJ1-4; 7 bases line up with TRBD1. This CDR3 is 16 amino acids long. The germline V gene has CDR1 SGHTA and CDR2 FQGNSA. The trim removed 2 bases at V and 8 bases at J, leaving 11 bases unmatched. The CDR3 region is CASSLRGFDREEKLFF. The DNA of the CDR3 is TGTGCCAGCAGCTTACGTGGCTTTGACAGGGAAGAAAAACTGTTTTTT.

The rearrangement joins TRBV28 to TRBJ2-1; perhaps TRBD2 as D (5 bases). Trimming pared 6 bases from V and 2 bases from J, leaving 17 bases between. The length of the CDR3 is 16 residues. Germline loops: CDR1 MDHEN, CDR2 SYDVKM. The CDR3 DNA reads as TGTGCCAGCAGCCGTGGATCCGGGGTAACCTACAATGAGCAGTTCTTC. This encodes CASSRGSGVTYNEQFF.

The chain uses TRBV28 and TRBJ2-7, with unresolved D. With 4 bases removed from V and 0 bases from J, the gap between germline ends came to 7 bases. The CDR3 sequence is 13 residues long. The germline CDR1 and CDR2 sequences are MDHEN and SYDVKM. In DNA form, the CDR3 reads TGTGCCAGCAGTTACAGCAACTCCTACGAGCAGTACTTC. Protein: CASSYSNSYEQYF.

The chain combines TRBV18 with TRBJ1-1, with D possibly TRBD1 on 6 matching bases. V lost 6 bases and J 6 bases, leaving 17 bases between the germline ends. The CDR3 extends over 14 amino acids. The V gene's germline CDR1 is KGHSH and CDR2 LQKENI. CDR3 in amino acids: CASSTLGGAAEAFF. For the CDR3, the DNA is TGTGCCAGCTCCACGCTGGGGGGGGCGGCTGAAGCTTTCTTT. Supplemented by reference TRBV18 and TRBJ1-1, the full variable domain reads NAGVMQNPRHLVRRRGQEARLRCSPMKGHSHVYWYRQLPEEGLKFMVYLQKENIIDESGMPKERFSAEFPKEGPSILRIQQVVRGDSAAYFCASSTLGGAAEAFFGQGTRLTVV.

V is TRBV4-2 and J is TRBJ2-6; 11 bases map to TRBD1. CDR3 length equals 17 residues. V trimming: 4 bases; J trimming: 2 bases; junction bases outside the gene matches: 4. Germline CDR1 LGHNA, CDR2 YNFKEQ. CDR3 sequence reads: CASSLGQGAPGANVLTF. The CDR3 DNA sequence: TGTGCCAGCAGCCTAGGACAGGGGGCCCCTGGGGCCAACGTCCTGACTTTC.

The rearrangement joins TRBV7-2 to TRBJ1-2; 7 bases line up with TRBD1. The CDR3 is made up of 13 amino acids. Germline V gene data show CDR1 as SGHTA and CDR2 as FQGNSA. V trimming: 6 bases; J trimming: 1 base; junction bases outside the gene matches: 2. The CDR3 nucleotides read TGTGCCAGCAGGAGACAGGGTAACTATGGCTACACCTTC. Translation gives CASRRQGNYGYTF.

The CDR3 DNA reads as TGTGCCAGCAGCCAAGATGCACAGGCTATGAACACTGAAGCTTTCTTT. It is translated as CASSQDAQAMNTEAFF. V is TRBV5-5 and J is TRBJ1-1; D possibly corresponds to TRBD1 (5 bases). The V end lost 4 bases, the J end lost 0 bases, and 16 bases lay between the germline ends. Per the germline V gene, CDR1 is SGHKS and CDR2 is YYEKEE (reference sequence). The CDR3 is 16 amino acids.

The chain uses TRBV6-5 and TRBJ2-3, with 10 bases aligning to TRBD2. J lost 5 bases, V lost 6 bases, and 8 bases had no gene match. The CDR3 totals 15 residues. Germline-derived CDR1 and CDR2 are MNHEY and SVGAGI. The DNA of the CDR3 is TGTGCCAGCAGCCAAGCGGGGGGGATTGTAGATACGCAGTATTTT. Translated: CASSQAGGIVDTQYF.

The gene calls are TRBV2 and TRBJ1-1; tentatively, D is TRBD1 (6 bases). V was clipped by 5 bases and J by 1 base, with 8 bases between them. The germline CDR1 and CDR2 sequences are SNHLY and FYNNEI. The length of the CDR3 is 13 residues. CDR3 in DNA: TGTGCCAGCAGTAGGGGGGGGAACACTGAAGCTTTCTTT. This sequence encodes CASSRGGNTEAFF.

The V call is TRBV5-4, the J call TRBJ2-1; no firm D call. The germline gives CDR1 SGHNT, CDR2 YYREEE (reference sequence). This CDR3 is built from 11 residues. With 0 bases removed from V and 8 bases from J, the gap between germline ends came to 3 bases. CDR3 nucleotide sequence: TGTGCCAGCAGCTTGGGTTATGAGCAGTTCTTC. This codes for CASSLGYEQFF.

The chain couples TRBV7-9 to TRBJ2-3; 7 positions match TRBD2. This CDR3 has 15 amino acids. V gave up 4 bases and J gave up 0 bases; unmatched junction bases: 4. Germline assignment: CDR1 SEHNR and CDR2 FQNEAQ (reference sequence). CDR3 sequence (DNA): TGTGCCAGCAGCTCGTCTAGCGGCAGCACAGATACGCAGTATTTT. Translated: CASSSSSGSTDTQYF.

V usage is TRBV18 and J usage is TRBJ1-2; D possibly corresponds to TRBD1 (6 bases). Germline CDR1 reads KGHSH; CDR2 reads LQKENI. The CDR3 runs to 14 residues. The ends were cut back, 8 bases at V and 2 bases at J, with 15 bases in the middle. Written as DNA, the CDR3 is TGTGCCAGCACGCTGACAGGAACGAACTATGGCTACACCTTC. Its translation is CASTLTGTNYGYTF.